This entry lists 28 T cell receptor beta chains sequenced from one sample in a study of T cell repertoires in aging, cancer and after chemotherapy. The template was genomic DNA from peripheral blood, not RNA. TRB rearrangements spanning V, D and J were amplified using mixed TRB-A/B primers. In TCRdb, the multiplex PCR reads were re-called with MiXCR into one record per CDR3 protein. The sample shows about 17,000 distinct CDR3 sequences, 45% to 55% of them seen only once. The sequenced sample consisted of blood. The receptor set was obtained from a human donor in good health.

This sequence joins TRBV5-6 and TRBJ2-3; 9 nucleotides align to TRBD2. CDR3 size: 18 residues. J lost 0 bases, V lost 4 bases, and 12 bases had no gene match. Germline assignment: CDR1 SGHDT and CDR2 YYEEEE. The CDR3 DNA sequence: TGTGCCAGCAGCCGAGGGTGGCGGAGCGGGAGGAGCACAGATACGCAGTATTTT. Its translation: CASSRGWRSGRSTDTQYF.

In its sample, this clonotype was seen once. The chain carries TRBV12-3 or TRBV12-4 and TRBJ2-3; D may be TRBD1 or TRBD2 (5 bases each). This CDR3 comprises 16 residues. V was trimmed by 5 bases and J by 4 bases, leaving 19 bases between them. The CDR3 loop reads CASSLSGPLGADTQYF. The CDR3 DNA sequence: TGTGCCAGCAGTCTCTCGGGACCCTTGGGCGCAGATACGCAGTATTTT.

The CDR3 coding sequence is TGTGCCAGCTCACCAGGGGGTTCCCTGCAGAACACTGAAGCTTTCTTT. It encodes CASSPGGSLQNTEAFF. The chain couples TRBV18 to TRBJ1-1; tentatively, D is TRBD1 (5 bases). The V and J ends lost 2 bases and 1 base respectively, with 14 bases between them. The CDR3 sequence is 16 residues long. Germline-derived CDR1 and CDR2 are KGHSH and LQKENI.

This clonotype was detected only a few times. The chain uses TRBV6-1 and TRBJ2-7, with D tentatively TRBD2 (6 bases). The V gene's germline CDR1 is MNHNS and CDR2 SASEGT. V lost 7 bases and J 0 bases, leaving 13 bases between the germline ends. The CDR3 runs 14 residues. The CDR3 region has the DNA TGTGCCAGCACCGGGAGAACCTCCTCCTACGAGCAGTACTTC. Translation: CASTGRTSSYEQYF.

Turning to this clonotype: With a much larger clone just one base away, this may be a read error. The V call is TRBV29-1, the J call TRBJ2-1; the match to TRBD2 covers 13 bases. V gave up 5 bases and J gave up 5 bases; unmatched junction bases: 3. Germline lookup yields CDR1 SQVTM and CDR2 ANQGSEA. The CDR3 has 14 residues. The CDR3 DNA is TGCAGCGTTATAACTAGCGGGAGGGACAATGAGCAGTTCTTC. It specifies CSVITSGRDNEQFF.

Sample share makes this clonotype medium-sized. The CDR3 DNA reads TGTGCCAGTATCCTTACTCTGGGCCCCGGGGAGCTGTTTTTT. Its translation: CASILTLGPGELFF. V gene TRBV19 combines with J gene TRBJ2-2, with D uncertain. Trimming took 7 bases from V and 6 from J, leaving 15 bases between them. CDR3 length equals 14 residues. CDR1 is LNHDA, CDR2 SQIVND, per germline (reference sequence).

This clonotype was seen a few times. The gene calls are TRBV27 and TRBJ2-4, with 10 bases lining up with TRBD1. V lost 6 bases to trimming and J lost 6 bases; unmatched junction nucleotides: 5. The CDR3 is made up of 14 amino acids. CDR1 and CDR2 from the germline V gene are MNHEY and SMNVEV (reference sequence). The CDR3 nucleotides are TGTGCCAGCAGACCGGGACAGGGGCTAAACATTCAGTACTTC. Translating gives CASRPGQGLNIQYF.

This chain uses TRBV7-9 with TRBJ2-7, with 9 bases lining up with TRBD2. Unmatched junction bases numbered 11, after V lost 1 base and J lost 13 bases. The CDR3 has 14 amino acids. Looked up from germline, CDR1 is SEHNR and CDR2 is FQNEAQ (reference sequence). The CDR3 region has the DNA TGTGCCAGCAGCTTAGGACTAGCGGCCTGGGGGACATACTTC. Translation gives CASSLGLAAWGTYF.

In its sample, this clonotype was seen once. The CDR3 region is CSARDRTSGKYRDTQYF. In DNA, the CDR3 is TGCAGTGCTAGAGATCGAACTAGCGGGAAATACAGAGATACGCAGTATTTT. The chain has TRBV29-1 and TRBJ2-3; 10 bases align to TRBD2. CDR1 SQVTM and CDR2 ANQGSEA come from the germline V gene. The CDR3 extends over 17 amino acids.

The chain couples TRBV6-2 or TRBV6-3 to TRBJ2-2, with D perhaps being TRBD1 or TRBD2 (5 bases each). The length of the CDR3 is 14 residues. The V and J ends lost 2 bases and 6 bases respectively, with 10 bases between them. Germline assignment: CDR1 MNHEY and CDR2 SVGEGT. The CDR3 DNA reads TGTGCCAGCAGTTACGGCAGGGAGCCCGGGGAGCTGTTTTTT. Translating gives CASSYGREPGELFF.

The J gene is TRBJ2-7, the V gene TRBV6-5, with 7 bases that match TRBD1. From germline, CDR1 is MNHEY and CDR2 SVGAGI. The CDR3 extends over 13 amino acids. The trim removed 6 bases at V and 5 bases at J, leaving 7 bases unmatched. The CDR3 protein is CASSRHTGDEQYF. The DNA for the CDR3 is TGTGCCAGCAGCCGCCATACAGGGGACGAGCAGTACTTC.

As to this clonotype: This may stem from a read error, because a much larger clone lies one nucleotide away. This chain links TRBV29-1 with TRBJ2-7; no firm D call. The CDR3 totals 12 residues. CDR1 and CDR2 from the germline V gene are SQVTM and ANQGSEA. Trimming removed 0 bases from V and 8 bases from J, with 11 bases in between. The CDR3 DNA is TGCAGCGTTGAAGAACCCGGGTACAAGCAGTACTTC. This gives the protein CSVEEPGYKQYF.

The chain uses TRBV19 and TRBJ2-7, with D perhaps TRBD1 (6 bases). Trimming took off 4 bases at V and 5 bases at J, with 21 bases between the two ends. Germline CDR1 is LNHDA and CDR2 is SQIVND (reference sequence). CDR3 length equals 16 residues. In DNA form, the CDR3 reads TGTGCCAGTAGTACCCTTACAGGGAATCCTCCCCACGAGCAGTACTTC. The encoded protein is CASSTLTGNPPHEQYF.

V is TRBV29-1 and J is TRBJ2-1, with 8 bases lining up with TRBD1. Germline loops: CDR1 SQVTM, CDR2 ANQGSEA. This CDR3 has 14 amino acids. Trimming took 6 bases from V and 7 from J; bases not matched to a gene: 11. CDR3 protein: CSVVIDRGSNEQFF. The CDR3 DNA reads TGCAGCGTAGTTATAGACAGGGGATCTAATGAGCAGTTCTTC.

The table lists this clonotype with a few counts. The genes are TRBV6-1 and TRBJ1-5, with 8 bases fitting TRBD1. The CDR3 covers 17 residues. V lost 4 bases, J lost 2 bases, and 10 bases stayed unmatched. Germline V CDR1 and CDR2: MNHNS, SASEGT. The DNA of the CDR3 is TGTGCCAGCAGTGGAGACAGGGGCGGGCTTGGCAATCAGCCCCAGCATTTT. Translation gives CASSGDRGGLGNQPQHF.

The rearrangement uses TRBV28 and TRBJ2-3; 7 bases map to TRBD1. The CDR3 runs 14 residues. The germline CDR1 and CDR2 sequences are MDHEN and SYDVKM. The ends lost 6 bases at V and 0 bases at J; junction bases unmatched: 3. The chain's CDR3 is CASSGTASTDTQYF. In DNA form, the CDR3 reads TGTGCCAGCAGCGGGACAGCGAGCACAGATACGCAGTATTTT.

This clonotype was detected only once. This chain uses TRBV18 with TRBJ2-3; 10 bases are a match to TRBD2. Trimming at V came to 0 bases and at J to 5 bases, leaving 8 bases not matched to a gene. The CDR3 runs to 17 residues. Germline assignment: CDR1 KGHSH and CDR2 LQKENI. This CDR3 is CASSPPTSSGRGDTQYF. Written as DNA, the CDR3 is TGTGCCAGCTCACCACCTACATCCAGCGGGAGGGGAGATACGCAGTATTTT. Combining the CDR3 with reference TRBV18 and TRBJ2-3 gives the whole variable domain NAGVMQNPRHLVRRRGQEARLRCSPMKGHSHVYWYRQLPEEGLKFMVYLQKENIIDESGMPKERFSAEFPKEGPSILRIQQVVRGDSAAYFCASSPPTSSGRGDTQYFGPGTRLTVL.

V usage is TRBV5-1 and J usage is TRBJ2-1, with 7 positions matching TRBD1. Germline V gene lookup returns CDR1 SGHRS and CDR2 YFSETQ. The CDR3 totals 15 residues. The V and J ends lost 0 bases and 6 bases, in that order; junction bases with no gene match: 6. Here the CDR3 DNA reads TGCGCCAGCAGCTTGGACAGGGGCAAACCCAATGAGCAGTTCTTC. Its translation: CASSLDRGKPNEQFF.

The chain joins TRBV27 to TRBJ2-7, with TRBD1 identical over 12 bases. This CDR3 is 14 amino acids long. CDR1 MNHEY and CDR2 SMNVEV come from the germline V gene (reference sequence). V dropped 5 bases and J dropped 8; count of bases not matched to a gene: 7. The CDR3 loop reads CASSALGQGAKQYF. CDR3 bases: TGTGCCAGCAGTGCCCTGGGACAGGGGGCGAAGCAGTACTTC.

This clonotype was observed a few times. The chain combines TRBV5-6 with TRBJ2-5; 12 nucleotides match TRBD2. The CDR3 runs 17 residues. J gave up 2 bases and V 4 bases, and 9 bases lay outside the gene matches. CDR1 is SGHDT and CDR2 is YYEEEE in the germline V gene. CDR3 nucleotides: TGTGCCAGCAGCACCGGACTAGCGGGATCGTTGCAAGAGACCCAGTACTTC. Translation gives CASSTGLAGSLQETQYF.

This clonotype was seen a handful of times. The chain employs TRBV19 and TRBJ1-5; perhaps TRBD1 as D (6 bases). Trimming removed 3 bases at V and 5 bases at J, with 14 bases between. This CDR3 has 15 residues. CDR1 and CDR2 (germline): LNHDA, SQIVND (reference sequence). CDR3 region: CASSIAGQHDQPQHF. The CDR3 DNA reads as TGTGCCAGTAGTATTGCCGGACAGCACGATCAGCCCCAGCATTTT.

The genes are TRBV6-5 and TRBJ1-5; perhaps TRBD1 as D (6 bases). V lost 0 bases and J 2 bases, leaving 11 bases between the germline ends. CDR3 length equals 16 residues. The germline gives CDR1 MNHEY, CDR2 SVGAGI. The CDR3 nucleotides read TGTGCCAGCAGTTACTCGAGGGGGTCGGGCAATCAGCCCCAGCATTTT. Residues: CASSYSRGSGNQPQHF.

This CDR3 is CASSIRDTYYEQYF. The DNA of the CDR3 is TGTGCCAGTAGTATTCGGGACACTTACTACGAGCAGTACTTC. The V gene is TRBV19, the J gene TRBJ2-7; TRBD1 might be the D (6 bases). CDR3 length: 14 residues. V was trimmed by 3 bases and J by 3 bases, leaving 12 bases between them. Germline loops: CDR1 LNHDA, CDR2 SQIVND (reference sequence).

This clonotype came up a few times. CDR3 DNA sequence: TGTGCCACCAGACAGGGGACTTCAAACACCGGGGAGCTGTTTTTT. This codes for CATRQGTSNTGELFF. The V call is TRBV19, the J call TRBJ2-2, with 8 nucleotides matching TRBD1. V shed 10 bases and J 2 bases; nucleotides not matched to a gene: 9. This CDR3 contains 15 residues. Germline values: CDR1 LNHDA, CDR2 SQIVND (reference sequence).

The chain links TRBV27 to TRBJ2-1; D call uncertain. Trimming shortened V by 0 bases and J by 9 bases, and 15 bases separated the two germline ends. Germline V CDR1 and CDR2: MNHEY, SMNVEV (reference sequence). The CDR3 has 15 residues. Here the CDR3 reads CASSLSPDTYIEQFF. The CDR3 region has the DNA TGTGCCAGCAGTTTATCCCCCGACACGTATATTGAGCAGTTCTTC.

The chain carries TRBV19 and TRBJ2-2; D is unclear. The CDR3 is 13 amino acids. The V end lost 3 bases, the J end lost 5 bases, and 7 bases lay between the germline ends. The germline V gene encodes CDR1 LNHDA and CDR2 SQIVND (reference sequence). Here the CDR3 reads CASSISGTGELFF. The CDR3 nucleotides are TGTGCCAGTAGTATCAGTGGGACCGGGGAGCTGTTTTTT.

The rearrangement uses TRBV6-5 and TRBJ2-1; 10 bases map to TRBD2. Per the germline V gene, CDR1 is MNHEY and CDR2 is SVGAGI. Unmatched junction bases numbered 4, after V lost 5 bases and J lost 0 bases. This CDR3 has 16 amino acids. The CDR3 loop reads CASSPAGGSSYNEQFF. Here the CDR3 DNA reads TGTGCCAGCAGTCCAGCGGGAGGGAGCTCCTACAATGAGCAGTTCTTC.

The rearrangement uses TRBV29-1 and TRBJ2-7, with 7 bases lining up with TRBD2. This CDR3 region has 14 residues. The germline V gene encodes CDR1 SQVTM and CDR2 ANQGSEA. The junction had 12 bases not matched to a gene; V was cut back by 5 bases and J by 5 bases. Written as DNA, the CDR3 is TGCAGCGTTTTACTAGCGCTCCCCGCCCACGAGCAGTACTTC. Protein: CSVLLALPAHEQYF.